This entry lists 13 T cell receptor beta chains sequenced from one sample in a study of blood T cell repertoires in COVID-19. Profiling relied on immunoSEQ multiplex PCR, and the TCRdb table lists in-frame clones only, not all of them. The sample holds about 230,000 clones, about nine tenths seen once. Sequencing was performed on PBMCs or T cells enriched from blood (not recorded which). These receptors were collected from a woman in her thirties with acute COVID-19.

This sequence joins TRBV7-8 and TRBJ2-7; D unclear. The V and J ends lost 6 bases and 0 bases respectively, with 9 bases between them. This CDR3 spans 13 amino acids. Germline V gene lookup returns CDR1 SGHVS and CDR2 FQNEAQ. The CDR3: CASSVRGSYEQYF. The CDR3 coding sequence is TGTGCCAGCAGTGTTCGAGGCTCCTACGAGCAGTACTTC.

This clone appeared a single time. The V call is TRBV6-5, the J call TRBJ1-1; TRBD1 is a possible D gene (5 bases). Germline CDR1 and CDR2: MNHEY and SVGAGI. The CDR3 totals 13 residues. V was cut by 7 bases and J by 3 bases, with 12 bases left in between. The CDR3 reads CASMLGAHTEAFF. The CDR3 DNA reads TGTGCCAGCATGCTAGGGGCCCACACTGAAGCTTTCTTT.

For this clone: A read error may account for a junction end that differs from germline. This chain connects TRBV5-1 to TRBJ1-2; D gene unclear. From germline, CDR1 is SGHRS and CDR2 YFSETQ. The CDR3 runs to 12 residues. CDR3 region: CASSSGGGQEAF. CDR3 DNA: TGCGCCAGCAGCTCGGGAGGCGGCCAGGAGGCCTTC.

Here the CDR3 DNA reads TGTGCCAGCAGTGCGTCGGAAGCGGTGGGCTACACCTTC. As protein: CASSASEAVGYTF. V usage is TRBV12-3 or TRBV12-4 and J usage is TRBJ1-2; D gene ambiguous. Trimming took off 5 bases at V and 8 bases at J, with 15 bases between the two ends. The CDR3 extends over 13 amino acids.

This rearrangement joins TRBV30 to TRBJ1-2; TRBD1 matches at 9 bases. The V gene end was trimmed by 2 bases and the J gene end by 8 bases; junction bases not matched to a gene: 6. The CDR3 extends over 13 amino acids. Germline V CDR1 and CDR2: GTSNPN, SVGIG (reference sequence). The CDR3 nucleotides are TGTGCCTGGAGTTCCGGGACAGGGAGAGGCTACACCTTC. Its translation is CAWSSGTGRGYTF.

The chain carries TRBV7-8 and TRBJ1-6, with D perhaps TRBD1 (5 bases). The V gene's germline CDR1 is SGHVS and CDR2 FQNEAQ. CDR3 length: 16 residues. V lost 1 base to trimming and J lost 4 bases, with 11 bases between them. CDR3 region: CASSLVAGLYNSPLHF. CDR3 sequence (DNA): TGTGCCAGCAGCTTAGTCGCAGGGTTGTATAATTCACCCCTCCACTTT.

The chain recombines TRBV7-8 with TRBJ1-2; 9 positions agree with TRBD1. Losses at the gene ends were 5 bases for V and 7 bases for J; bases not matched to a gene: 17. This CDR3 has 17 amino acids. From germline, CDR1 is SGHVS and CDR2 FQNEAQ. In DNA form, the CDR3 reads TGTGCCAGCAGCCCACCTAACTTACAGGGGGCGCTTAGTGGCTACACCTTC. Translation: CASSPPNLQGALSGYTF.

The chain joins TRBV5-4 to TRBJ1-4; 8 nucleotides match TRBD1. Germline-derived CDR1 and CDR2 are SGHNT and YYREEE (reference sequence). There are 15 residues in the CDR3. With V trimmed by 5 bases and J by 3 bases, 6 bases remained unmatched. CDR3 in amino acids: CASSTDRDANEKLFF. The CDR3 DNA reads TGTGCCAGCAGTACGGACAGGGATGCTAATGAAAAACTGTTTTTT.

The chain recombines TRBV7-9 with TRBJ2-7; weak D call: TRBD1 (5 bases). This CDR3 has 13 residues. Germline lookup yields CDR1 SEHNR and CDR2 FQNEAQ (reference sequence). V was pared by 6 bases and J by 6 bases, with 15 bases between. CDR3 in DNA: TGTGCCAGCAGAAGTCTCGACAGATCCGAGCAGTACTTC. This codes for CASRSLDRSEQYF.

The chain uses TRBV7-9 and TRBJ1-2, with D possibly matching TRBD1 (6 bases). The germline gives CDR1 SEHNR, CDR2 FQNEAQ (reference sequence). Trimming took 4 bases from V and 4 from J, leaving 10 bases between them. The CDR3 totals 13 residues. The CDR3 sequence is CASSSQGFYGYTF. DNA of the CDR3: TGTGCCAGCAGCTCCCAGGGGTTCTATGGCTACACCTTC.

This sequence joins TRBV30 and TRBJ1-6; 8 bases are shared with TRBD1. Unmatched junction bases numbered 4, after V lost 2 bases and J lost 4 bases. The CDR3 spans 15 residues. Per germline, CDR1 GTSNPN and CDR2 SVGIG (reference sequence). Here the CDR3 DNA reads TGTGCCTGGAGTCCCGGGACAGGATATAATTCACCCCTCCACTTT. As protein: CAWSPGTGYNSPLHF.

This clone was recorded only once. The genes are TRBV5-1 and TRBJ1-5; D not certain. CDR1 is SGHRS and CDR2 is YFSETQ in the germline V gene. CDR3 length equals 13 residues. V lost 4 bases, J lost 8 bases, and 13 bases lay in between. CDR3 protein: CASSALAGEPQHF. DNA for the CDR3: TGCGCCAGCAGCGCCCTAGCGGGTGAGCCCCAGCATTTT.

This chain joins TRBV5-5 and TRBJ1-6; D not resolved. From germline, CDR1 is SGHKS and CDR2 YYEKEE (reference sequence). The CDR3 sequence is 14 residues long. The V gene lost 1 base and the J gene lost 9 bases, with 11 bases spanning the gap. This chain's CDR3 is CASSLLAELSPLHF. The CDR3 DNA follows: TGTGCCAGCAGCTTGTTAGCAGAGCTTTCACCCCTCCACTTT. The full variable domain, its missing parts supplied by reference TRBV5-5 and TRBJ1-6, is DAGVTQSPTHLIKTRGQQVTLRCSPISGHKSVSWYQQVLGQGPQFIFQYYEKEERGRGNFPDRFSARQFPNYSSELNVNALLLGDSALYLCASSLLAELSPLHFGNGTRLTVT.